A single sample is the source of the 13 T cell receptor beta chains below, sequenced in a study of vaccination effects on CD4 cells after COVID-19. Their target antigens are unknown. Assay used: immunoSEQ multiplex PCR; TCRdb lists only in-frame clones, some missing. Of around 79,000 clones in the sample, 74% were seen once. Under the ViraFEST assay, PBMC were stimulated with viral peptide pools so that antigen-specific CD4+ T cells expanded. Sequencing was performed afterwards. Isolation of CD4+ T cells took place after around 10 days of culture. The source was CD4+ T cells from PBMCs cultured with HCoV-229E spike peptides, collected before COVID-19 vaccination. These receptors were collected from a human donor who received a COVID-19 vaccine.

The chain employs TRBV15 and TRBJ2-7, with D maybe TRBD1 (6 bases). The CDR3 is made up of 16 amino acids. Germline CDR1 is LNHNV and CDR2 is YYDKDF (reference sequence). V lost 1 base and J lost 0, with 13 bases in between. The DNA of the CDR3 is TGTGCCACCAGCAGAGGGGGGCCAGGCAGCTCCTACGAGCAGTACGTC. As protein: CATSRGGPGSSYEQYV.

This clone was observed a few times. DNA of the CDR3: TGTGCCAGCAGCTTAACAGGACAGGGAACGACCCAGTACTTC. Its translation: CASSLTGQGTTQYF. The chain couples TRBV7-3 to TRBJ2-5, with TRBD1 matching over 8 bases. This CDR3 is 14 amino acids long. The J segment lost 7 bases and the V segment lost 0 bases, leaving 4 bases of the junction unmatched. In germline, CDR1 is SGHTA, CDR2 FQGTGA.

This chain joins TRBV19 and TRBJ1-1, with D possibly being TRBD1 (5 bases). Trimming took off 7 bases at V and 1 base at J, with 7 bases between the two ends. Per the germline V gene, CDR1 is LNHDA and CDR2 is SQIVND (reference sequence). This CDR3 contains 12 residues. The CDR3 is CASIGGNTEAFF. CDR3 nucleotide sequence: TGTGCCAGTATTGGGGGGAACACTGAAGCTTTCTTT.

In this sample, this clone turned up a few times. V is TRBV6-1 and J is TRBJ1-2; tentative D call: TRBD1 (5 bases). The CDR3 runs to 18 residues. Germline CDR1 and CDR2: MNHNS and SASEGT. V lost 2 bases, J lost 5 bases, and 24 bases lay in between. The CDR3 here is CASSESMRGWPPYYGYTF. DNA of the CDR3: TGTGCCAGCAGTGAAAGTATGAGGGGCTGGCCCCCATATTATGGCTACACCTTC.

V is TRBV7-8 and J is TRBJ1-5; no reliable D call. The V gene's germline CDR1 is SGHVS and CDR2 FQNEAQ. Deletions cut 5 bases from V and 6 bases from J, with 14 bases between. The CDR3 covers 14 residues. The CDR3 DNA is TGTGCCAGCAGCCTGACCTTACTCGGTCAGCCCCAGCATTTT. It specifies CASSLTLLGQPQHF.

The chain employs TRBV13 and TRBJ2-5; tentatively, D is TRBD1 (6 bases). Trimming shortened V by 1 base and J by 5 bases, and 17 bases separated the two germline ends. Germline V gene sequence: CDR1 PRHDT, CDR2 FYEKMQ (reference sequence). The length of the CDR3 is 16 residues. The CDR3 sequence is CASSLVGSGQGETQYF. In nucleotides, the CDR3 is TGTGCCAGCAGCTTAGTTGGGTCTGGGCAGGGGGAGACCCAGTACTTC.

The rearrangement joins TRBV20-1 to TRBJ1-1; no clear D gene. Germline-derived CDR1 and CDR2 are DFQATT and SNEGSKA (reference sequence). The V end lost 3 bases, the J end lost 4 bases, and 12 bases lay between the germline ends. CDR3 length equals 13 residues. This CDR3 is CSASIQLGTEAFF. Written as DNA, the CDR3 is TGCAGTGCTAGTATCCAGTTGGGCACTGAAGCTTTCTTT.

This clone appeared a single time. V gene TRBV18 combines with J gene TRBJ2-2, with TRBD2 matching 13 bases. The germline gives CDR1 KGHSH, CDR2 LQKENI. The length of the CDR3 is 18 residues. After removal of 3 bases from V and 1 base from J, the junction contained 5 bases not matched to a gene. The CDR3 DNA reads TGTGCCAGCTCACCTCCGGGACTAGCGGGACTGAACACCGGGGAGCTGTTTTTT. It specifies CASSPPGLAGLNTGELFF.

The V call is TRBV3-1 (or the pseudogene TRBV3-2), the J call TRBJ2-2; no reliable D call. CDR1 LGHDT and CDR2 YNNKEL come from the germline V gene (reference sequence). The length of the CDR3 is 13 residues. Between the trimmed V and J ends, which lost 0 bases and 7 bases, there was a span of 6 bases. The CDR3 sequence: CASSQDRYGELFF. The CDR3 nucleotides read TGTGCCAGCAGCCAAGATAGGTACGGGGAGCTGTTTTTT.

The chain links TRBV10-3 to TRBJ2-5, with D perhaps assigned TRBD1 or TRBD2 (5 bases each). The V end was cut by 8 bases, the J end by 3 bases, with 10 bases between. The CDR3 is 12 residues long. Germline CDR1 and CDR2: ENHRY and SYGVKD. The CDR3 sequence: CAIGTSKETQYF. The CDR3 DNA sequence: TGTGCCATCGGGACGTCTAAAGAGACCCAGTACTTC.

The chain recombines TRBV5-8 with TRBJ1-6, with D possibly matching TRBD1 (5 bases). There are 16 residues in the CDR3. Germline V gene lookup returns CDR1 SGHTS and CDR2 YDEGEE. V lost 0 bases, J lost 7 bases, and 14 bases lay in between. CDR3 nucleotide sequence: TGTGCCAGCAGCTTGGGGGGGGGAAAACAAAATTCACCCCTCCACTTT. It translates to CASSLGGGKQNSPLHF.

This chain uses TRBV6-5 with TRBJ2-2; tentative D call: TRBD1 (5 bases). V lost 2 bases and J 5 bases, leaving 12 bases between the germline ends. The CDR3 totals 15 residues. The germline CDR1 and CDR2 sequences are MNHEY and SVGAGI. The CDR3 region is CASSYEAGRTGELFF. CDR3 DNA: TGTGCCAGCAGTTACGAGGCAGGGCGGACCGGGGAGCTGTTTTTT.

V is TRBV18 and J is TRBJ1-4; a weak D match, TRBD1 (5 bases). Germline CDR1 and CDR2: KGHSH and LQKENI. CDR3 size: 16 residues. Trimming took 5 bases from V and 0 from J, leaving 13 bases between them. CDR3 in amino acids: CASSALGGATNEKLFF. The DNA for the CDR3 is TGTGCCAGCTCAGCCCTAGGAGGGGCAACTAATGAAAAACTGTTTTTT.